This T cell receptor beta chain was documented in a study of blood T cell repertoires in COVID-19. Study summary: Acute and convalescent COVID-19 samples came from the United States, Italy and Spain.

Clones were read by immunoSEQ multiplex PCR, and TCRdb kept only the in-frame ones, dropping some. The repertoire consists of about 250,000 clones, with about four fifths occurring once and the leading ten covering about 5.7%. Germline CDR1 SGHTA, CDR2 FQGNSA. V shed 8 bases and J 7 bases; nucleotides not matched to a gene: 5. The CDR3 runs to 13 residues. This sequence originates from an elderly man with acute or convalescent COVID-19. V gene TRBV7-2 combines with J gene TRBJ1-6; 7 nucleotides match TRBD1. The sample consisted of peripheral blood. This chain's CDR3 is CASLWDRNSPLHF. DNA for the CDR3: TGTGCCAGCCTCTGGGACAGAAATTCACCCCTCCACTTT.